A single sample gave rise to the 16 T cell receptor beta chains below, sequenced in a study of blood T cells in healthy people across ages. The use of a sample-barcoded 5' primer and a J-beta primer mix characterized a second PCR of about 6 to 12 cycles. Via MiXCR, TCRdb re-called the 5' RACE reads, giving one row per CDR3 protein. The data contain about 670,000 distinct CDR3 sequences, roughly 43% of them seen just once; the ten biggest clones take up 25% to 35%. Sequencing was carried out using blood. The source is a man at least 80 years old in good health.

The chain carries TRBV5-1 and TRBJ2-5, with 8 bases that match TRBD1. The CDR3 loop spans 14 amino acids. The junction had 6 bases not matched to a gene; V was cut back by 4 bases and J by 4 bases. CDR1 is SGHRS and CDR2 is YFSETQ in the germline V gene. CDR3 DNA: TGCGCCAGCAGCCCAGGACAGGGCCTAGAGACCCAGTACTTC. Its protein is CASSPGQGLETQYF.

The chain recombines TRBV7-9 with TRBJ1-2; D is ambiguous. CDR3 length: 13 residues. CDR1 is SEHNR, CDR2 FQNEAQ, per germline (reference sequence). Between the trimmed V and J ends, which lost 6 bases and 5 bases, there was a span of 13 bases. The CDR3 spells CASSPTEFYGYTF. In DNA form, the CDR3 reads TGTGCCAGCAGTCCTACAGAATTTTATGGCTACACCTTC.

V is TRBV5-1 and J is TRBJ2-1, with a possible D match to TRBD1 (6 bases). The CDR3 runs 17 residues. With 1 base removed from V and 6 bases from J, the gap between germline ends came to 20 bases. CDR1 is SGHRS and CDR2 is YFSETQ in the germline V gene. The CDR3, as DNA: TGCGCCAGCAGCTTGCGTTCTTTGGGGGCGGATCTCAATGAGCAGTTCTTC. Translating gives CASSLRSLGADLNEQFF.

This clonotype was observed a single time. CDR3 sequence reads: CASSRTGRANEQYF. CDR3 DNA sequence: TGTGCCAGCTCAAGGACAGGACGGGCCAACGAGCAGTACTTC. This chain connects TRBV18 to TRBJ2-7; 7 bases map to TRBD1. V lost 5 bases, J lost 5 bases, and 9 bases stayed unmatched. Germline values: CDR1 KGHSH, CDR2 LQKENI. This CDR3 is built from 14 residues.

The sample holds a few counts of this clonotype. The rearrangement uses TRBV25-1 and TRBJ1-2, with D possibly TRBD1 on 5 matching bases. Trimming left V 3 bases short and J 3 bases short, with 14 bases between. This CDR3 region has 15 residues. The V gene's germline CDR1 is MGHDK and CDR2 SYGVNS. DNA of the CDR3: TGTGCCAGCAGTGATAGACACGGCAGGGACTATGGCTACACCTTC. Translated, it gives CASSDRHGRDYGYTF.

This clonotype was observed a few times. The chain employs TRBV27 and TRBJ2-1; D possibly matches TRBD1 or TRBD2 (5 bases each). The V end was cut by 6 bases, the J end by 7 bases, with 19 bases between. This CDR3 has 15 residues. The germline V gene has CDR1 MNHEY and CDR2 SMNVEV (reference sequence). As DNA, the CDR3 is TGTGCCAGCAGACTTCCCGGGACGTCCCGGAATGAGCAGTTCTTC. Translated, it gives CASRLPGTSRNEQFF.

The rearrangement uses TRBV9 and TRBJ1-1, with a possible D match to TRBD1 (6 bases). The V gene lost 3 bases and the J gene lost 5 bases, with 17 bases spanning the gap. In germline, CDR1 is SGDLS, CDR2 YYNGEE. This CDR3 is built from 15 residues. The CDR3 region is CASSGGGGGQTEAFF. As DNA, the CDR3 is TGTGCCAGCAGCGGCGGAGGCGGGGGGCAGACTGAAGCTTTCTTT.

V usage is TRBV7-2 and J usage is TRBJ2-5; 12 positions match TRBD2. Trimming removed 0 bases from V and 11 bases from J; junction bases left unmatched: 13. The CDR3 covers 17 residues. Looked up from germline, CDR1 is SGHTA and CDR2 is FQGNSA. The chain's CDR3 is CASSLAFLAGGLHEQYF. CDR3 coding DNA: TGTGCCAGCAGCTTAGCGTTTCTAGCGGGGGGGCTGCATGAGCAGTACTTC. The whole variable domain, filled in from reference TRBV7-2 and TRBJ2-5, reads GAGVSQSPSNKVTEKGKDVELRCDPISGHTALYWYRQSLGQGLEFLIYFQGNSAPDKSGLPSDRFSAERTGGSVSTLTIQRTQQEDSAVYLCASSLAFLAGGLHEQYFGPGTRLLVL.

This chain joins TRBV29-1 and TRBJ1-3; D remains unclear. Germline V gene sequence: CDR1 SQVTM, CDR2 ANQGSEA. This CDR3 has 13 amino acids. Trimming took off 2 bases at V and 5 bases at J, with 10 bases between the two ends. The CDR3 DNA sequence: TGCAGCGTTGAAATGCCGGGGAGAAACACCATATATTTT. The encoded protein is CSVEMPGRNTIYF.

This clonotype was detected a few times. The chain combines TRBV4-2 with TRBJ2-1; D assignment may be TRBD1 or TRBD2 (5 bases each). CDR1 and CDR2 (germline): LGHNA, YNFKEQ. The CDR3 is 14 amino acids. The V and J ends lost 1 base and 2 bases respectively, with 6 bases between them. The CDR3 coding sequence is TGTGCCAGCAGCCAAGGGGGGACCTACAATGAGCAGTTCTTC. Its protein product is CASSQGGTYNEQFF.

This chain joins TRBV10-3 and TRBJ2-7; 10 bases match TRBD2. V dropped 5 bases and J dropped 2; count of bases not matched to a gene: 12. This CDR3 spans 17 amino acids. From germline, CDR1 is ENHRY and CDR2 SYGVKD. The CDR3 loop reads CAISLRAGGISPYEQYF. The CDR3 region has the DNA TGTGCCATCAGTCTTCGAGCGGGGGGGATTAGCCCCTACGAGCAGTACTTC.

The chain couples TRBV3-1 to TRBJ1-2; 7 bases match TRBD1. This CDR3 spans 16 amino acids. After removal of 1 base from V and 7 bases from J, the junction contained 12 bases not matched to a gene. Germline V lookup: CDR1 LGHDT, CDR2 YNNKEL (reference sequence). The DNA for the CDR3 is TGTGCCAGCAGCCAAGGGGGGAGACAGGGAGGACGTGGCTACACCTTC. Translated, it gives CASSQGGRQGGRGYTF.

There are a few counts of this clonotype. The gene calls are TRBV15 and TRBJ2-5; D is possibly TRBD1 or TRBD2 (5 bases each). This CDR3 is built from 16 residues. Trimming cost V 0 bases and J 3 bases, with 14 bases left between them. Germline CDR1 reads LNHNV; CDR2 reads YYDKDF (reference sequence). In DNA form, the CDR3 reads TGTGCCACCAGCAGAGATCGAGGGGCCTCTAAAGAGACCCAGTACTTC. Translated: CATSRDRGASKETQYF.

Of note for this clonotype: Since a much larger clone is just one base distant, this may be a read error. The J gene is TRBJ2-5, the V gene TRBV29-1; 12 nucleotides line up with TRBD1. The end of the DNA is better explained by TRBJ2-7, so the J call may be wrong. CDR1 SQVTM and CDR2 ANQGSEA come from the germline V gene. CDR3 size: 15 residues. The CDR3 DNA follows: TGCAGCGTTCGAATTGGGGACAGGGGGCCGTACGAGCAGTACTTC. It codes for CSVRIGDRGPYEQYF.

This clonotype was found many times. The chain couples TRBV20-1 to TRBJ2-7, with D possibly matching TRBD2 (6 bases). Germline CDR1 reads DFQATT; CDR2 reads SNEGSKA (reference sequence). The V and J ends lost 7 bases and 1 base respectively, with 8 bases between them. The length of the CDR3 is 11 residues. CDR3 sequence (DNA): TGCAGTGGACTAGGATCCTACGAGCAGTACTTC. Protein: CSGLGSYEQYF.

The CDR3 bases are TGTGCCAGCAGCGTGGAACAGGGGGTGGTTGAAGCTTTCTTT. This gives the protein CASSVEQGVVEAFF. The chain uses TRBV5-8 and TRBJ1-1; 8 nucleotides agree with TRBD1. The J segment lost 7 bases and the V segment lost 4 bases, leaving 9 bases of the junction unmatched. The germline CDR1 and CDR2 sequences are SGHTS and YDEGEE. The CDR3 runs 14 residues.